These T cell receptor beta chains were read from a single sample in a study of OX40 agonist ivuxolimab in advanced cancers. The protocol was immunoSEQ multiplex PCR, while the TCRdb copy is restricted to in-frame clones and leaves out a portion. The data show about 68,000 clones, roughly 88% seen once. The material sequenced was CD4+ or CD8+ T cells sorted from blood, taken in a trial of the OX40 agonist ivuxolimab. The receptors were gathered from an adult with an advanced solid tumor such as melanoma, head and neck, liver or kidney cancer. Both conserved end residues are part of each CDR3. D genes are given only for firm matches. A clone size is listed for some rows: how often the clone was seen (once, few, many), or a class if it is expanded.

clone_size: .; v_call: TRBV7-2; j_call: TRBJ2-1; d_call: TRBD2; cdr3_nt: TGTGCCAGCAGCTTAGTAGCGGGAGGCCATTCCTACAATGAGCAGTTCTTC; cdr3_aa: CASSLVAGGHSYNEQFF
clone_size: .; v_call: TRBV19; j_call: TRBJ2-1; d_call: TRBD2; cdr3_nt: TGTGCCAGTAGTATTCTTACTAGCGGCGCAAAGCAGTTCTTC; cdr3_aa: CASSILTSGAKQFF
clone_size: .; v_call: TRBV5-6; j_call: TRBJ1-1; d_call: TRBD1; cdr3_nt: TGTGCCAGCAGCTTGAGTCGGCACAGGGGATCTGAAGCTTTCTTT; cdr3_aa: CASSLSRHRGSEAFF
clone_size: .; v_call: TRBV27; j_call: TRBJ2-5; d_call: TRBD1; cdr3_nt: TGTGCCAGCAGTCCCGGTACAGGGGTCGCGGAGACCCAGTACTTC; cdr3_aa: CASSPGTGVAETQYF
clone_size: .; v_call: TRBV5-6; j_call: TRBJ2-7; d_call: .; cdr3_nt: TGTGCCAGCAGCAATAGACAGGTGTTTACTGGCGAGCAGTACTTC; cdr3_aa: CASSNRQVFTGEQYF
clone_size: few; v_call: TRBV19; j_call: TRBJ1-5; d_call: .; cdr3_nt: TGTGCCAGTAGTATAGACATCTATCAGCCCCAGCATTTT; cdr3_aa: CASSIDIYQPQHF
clone_size: .; v_call: TRBV6-5; j_call: TRBJ2-7; d_call: .; cdr3_nt: TGTGCCAGCAGTTACTCGAGAGGGGACTACGAGCAGTACTTC; cdr3_aa: CASSYSRGDYEQYF
clone_size: .; v_call: TRBV7-2; j_call: TRBJ2-7; d_call: TRBD1; cdr3_nt: TGTGCCAGCAGCTTACCAAGGACAGGGGGGTCCTCCGACGAGCAGTACTTC; cdr3_aa: CASSLPRTGGSSDEQYF
clone_size: .; v_call: TRBV6-1; j_call: TRBJ2-7; d_call: .; cdr3_nt: TGTGCCAGCATAAGAGAGGGGAGTATCTACGAGCAGTACTTC; cdr3_aa: CASIREGSIYEQYF
clone_size: .; v_call: TRBV9; j_call: TRBJ1-2; d_call: .; cdr3_nt: TGTGCCAGCAGTTTTCCTTTGGGGGGTTCCCTCTATGGCTACACCTTC; cdr3_aa: CASSFPLGGSLYGYTF
clone_size: .; v_call: TRBV11-2; j_call: TRBJ2-7; d_call: .; cdr3_nt: TGTGCCAGCAGCTTAGTAGCAGGTCGGGAATACGAGCAGTACTTC; cdr3_aa: CASSLVAGREYEQYF
clone_size: .; v_call: TRBV5-6; j_call: TRBJ1-5; d_call: .; cdr3_nt: TGTGCCAGCAGCTTGAAGTCCCAAGGACAGCCCCAGCATTTT; cdr3_aa: CASSLKSQGQPQHF
clone_size: .; v_call: TRBV6-1; j_call: TRBJ2-2; d_call: .; cdr3_nt: TGTGCCAGCAGTGTACCGACAGGAGGCGCCGGGGAGCTGTTTTTT; cdr3_aa: CASSVPTGGAGELFF
clone_size: .; v_call: TRBV27; j_call: TRBJ1-1; d_call: .; cdr3_nt: TGTGCCAGCAGCTTGTCGAAGACAGGTACCACTGAAGCTTTCTTT; cdr3_aa: CASSLSKTGTTEAFF
clone_size: .; v_call: TRBV11-2; j_call: TRBJ2-1; d_call: TRBD2; cdr3_nt: TGTGCCAGCAGCTTCTTCGGACTAGCGGGGGAGGTGGATGAGCAGTTCTTC; cdr3_aa: CASSFFGLAGEVDEQFF
clone_size: .; v_call: TRBV30; j_call: TRBJ2-7; d_call: .; cdr3_nt: TGTGCCTCTGGCAGGGGCCCGAGCTCCTACGAGCAGTACTTC; cdr3_aa: CASGRGPSSYEQYF
clone_size: .; v_call: TRBV15; j_call: TRBJ2-5; d_call: .; cdr3_nt: TGTGCCACCAGCAGTCCCACCCGTGGTGGGTCCCAGTACTTC; cdr3_aa: CATSSPTRGGSQYF
clone_size: .; v_call: TRBV6-5; j_call: TRBJ2-2; d_call: TRBD2; cdr3_nt: TGTGCCAGCAGTTTACTAGCGGGAGAGGGCACCGGGGAGCTGTTTTTT; cdr3_aa: CASSLLAGEGTGELFF
clone_size: .; v_call: TRBV19; j_call: TRBJ2-7; d_call: .; cdr3_nt: TGTGCCAGTAGTATTCCGGGAGTTCGCGAGCAGTACTTC; cdr3_aa: CASSIPGVREQYF
clone_size: .; v_call: TRBV2; j_call: TRBJ1-4; d_call: .; cdr3_nt: TGTGCCAGCAGGGTCCGAATGCGCAATGAAAAACTGTTTTTT; cdr3_aa: CASRVRMRNEKLFF
clone_size: once; v_call: TRBV4-1; j_call: TRBJ1-1; d_call: .; cdr3_nt: TGCGCCAGCAGCCAAGATGTTGTCATGGGGGCTGAAGCTTTCTTT; cdr3_aa: CASSQDVVMGAEAFF
clone_size: .; v_call: TRBV4-1; j_call: TRBJ1-6; d_call: TRBD1; cdr3_nt: TGCGCCAGCAGCCAAGATACAGGGGTTAGTTCACCCCTCCACTTT; cdr3_aa: CASSQDTGVSSPLHF
clone_size: .; v_call: TRBV5-4; j_call: TRBJ2-2; d_call: .; cdr3_nt: TGTGCCAGCAGCTTGGATACAAGGGCCGGGGAGCTGTTTTTT; cdr3_aa: CASSLDTRAGELFF
clone_size: .; v_call: TRBV27; j_call: TRBJ1-1; d_call: .; cdr3_nt: TGTGCCAGCAGTTTAAGAGGTTATAACACTGAAGCTTTCTTT; cdr3_aa: CASSLRGYNTEAFF
clone_size: .; v_call: TRBV7-9; j_call: TRBJ1-1; d_call: .; cdr3_nt: TGTGCCAGCAGCTTAGCGGGGGCAGGGTCGACTGAAGCTTTCTTT; cdr3_aa: CASSLAGAGSTEAFF
clone_size: .; v_call: TRBV18; j_call: TRBJ2-2; d_call: TRBD2; cdr3_nt: TGTGCCAGCTCACCAAGTGCGGGGGTCGGGGAGCTGTTTTTT; cdr3_aa: CASSPSAGVGELFF
clone_size: .; v_call: TRBV14; j_call: TRBJ1-6; d_call: .; cdr3_nt: TGTGCCAGCAGCCAGGCCGGGGGGTTAAGTTCACCCCTCCACTTT; cdr3_aa: CASSQAGGLSSPLHF
clone_size: .; v_call: TRBV19; j_call: TRBJ2-1; d_call: .; cdr3_nt: TGTGCCAGTAGTATAGGGGCGGTATACAATGAGCAGTTCTTC; cdr3_aa: CASSIGAVYNEQFF
clone_size: .; v_call: TRBV6-5; j_call: TRBJ1-1; d_call: TRBD1; cdr3_nt: TGTGCCAGCAGTTATGACAGGGGGATTAACACTGAAGCTTTCTTT; cdr3_aa: CASSYDRGINTEAFF
clone_size: .; v_call: TRBV5-1; j_call: TRBJ2-4; d_call: TRBD1; cdr3_nt: TGCGCCAGCAGCTTTGGGACAGGCATAAACATTCAGTACTTC; cdr3_aa: CASSFGTGINIQYF
clone_size: .; v_call: TRBV7-2; j_call: TRBJ2-7; d_call: .; cdr3_nt: TGTGCCAGCAGCTCCGGCCTCTACGAGCAGTACTTC; cdr3_aa: CASSSGLYEQYF
clone_size: .; v_call: TRBV27; j_call: TRBJ1-1; d_call: .; cdr3_nt: TGTGCCAGCAGTTTAAGCCCGACAGGTAGGAACACTGAAGCTTTCTTT; cdr3_aa: CASSLSPTGRNTEAFF
clone_size: .; v_call: TRBV5-1; j_call: TRBJ2-3; d_call: TRBD2; cdr3_nt: TGCGCCAGCAGCTTGGGGACTAGCCACACAGATACGCAGTATTTT; cdr3_aa: CASSLGTSHTDTQYF
clone_size: .; v_call: TRBV7-2; j_call: TRBJ1-1; d_call: .; cdr3_nt: TGTGCCAGCAGCGTAAGACAGGTATCCATGAACACTGAAGCTTTCTTT; cdr3_aa: CASSVRQVSMNTEAFF
clone_size: once; v_call: TRBV12-5; j_call: TRBJ2-3; d_call: TRBD2; cdr3_nt: TGTGCTAGTGGTCTTACGACTAGCGGCACAGATACGCAGTATTTT; cdr3_aa: CASGLTTSGTDTQYF
clone_size: .; v_call: TRBV19; j_call: TRBJ1-1; d_call: .; cdr3_nt: TGTGCCAGTAGTATGAGGGGCGTGGGCACTGAAGCTTTCTTT; cdr3_aa: CASSMRGVGTEAFF
clone_size: .; v_call: TRBV11-2; j_call: TRBJ2-7; d_call: .; cdr3_nt: TGTGCCAGCAGCTATGCCTACGAGCAGTACTTC; cdr3_aa: CASSYAYEQYF
clone_size: .; v_call: TRBV13; j_call: TRBJ2-1; d_call: .; cdr3_nt: TGTGCCAGCAGCTTCCGCGGGAAGATCTCCTACAATGAGCAGTTCTTC; cdr3_aa: CASSFRGKISYNEQFF
clone_size: once; v_call: TRBV5-8; j_call: TRBJ1-2; d_call: .; cdr3_nt: TGTGCCAGCAGTTGGGGGATGGGGAACTATGGCTACACCTTC; cdr3_aa: CASSWGMGNYGYTF
clone_size: .; v_call: TRBV5-1; j_call: TRBJ1-3; d_call: .; cdr3_nt: TGCGCCAGCAGCTCACAGGGAACTGGAAACACCATATATTTT; cdr3_aa: CASSSQGTGNTIYF
clone_size: .; v_call: TRBV10-1; j_call: TRBJ2-1; d_call: TRBD1; cdr3_nt: TGCGCCAGCAGGCGACGACAGGGGGGCGAGCAGTTCTTC; cdr3_aa: CASRRRQGGEQFF
clone_size: .; v_call: TRBV4-1; j_call: TRBJ2-1; d_call: TRBD2; cdr3_nt: TGCGCCAGCAGCCAAGGGTCTAGCGGGAACCATGAGCAGTTCTTC; cdr3_aa: CASSQGSSGNHEQFF
clone_size: .; v_call: TRBV7-6; j_call: TRBJ2-7; d_call: .; cdr3_nt: TGTGCCAGCAGCTTAGCCAGGGGCTACGAGCAGTACTTC; cdr3_aa: CASSLARGYEQYF
clone_size: .; v_call: TRBV11-3; j_call: TRBJ2-2; d_call: .; cdr3_nt: TGTGCCAGCAGCTTAAGGGGATCCCAAACGAACACCGGGGAGCTGTTTTTT; cdr3_aa: CASSLRGSQTNTGELFF
clone_size: .; v_call: TRBV5-4; j_call: TRBJ1-4; d_call: .; cdr3_nt: TGTGCCAGCAGCGCCCATAATGAAAAACTGTTTTTT; cdr3_aa: CASSAHNEKLFF
clone_size: many; v_call: TRBV5-5; j_call: TRBJ1-1; d_call: .; cdr3_nt: TGTGCCAGCAGCATGGAACTCAACACTGAAGCTTTCTTT; cdr3_aa: CASSMELNTEAFF
clone_size: .; v_call: TRBV5-4; j_call: TRBJ2-3; d_call: TRBD1; cdr3_nt: TGTGCCAGCAGCTTGGTTTATCGGACAGGGGGCAAAGATACGCAGTATTTT; cdr3_aa: CASSLVYRTGGKDTQYF
clone_size: .; v_call: TRBV7-9; j_call: TRBJ1-1; d_call: .; cdr3_nt: TGTGCCAGCAGCTTTGAGGGGGGGGGCGCTGAAGCTTTCTTT; cdr3_aa: CASSFEGGGAEAFF
clone_size: .; v_call: TRBV18; j_call: TRBJ1-1; d_call: TRBD1; cdr3_nt: TGTGCCAGCTCACCACCTACAGGGGGGAGCACTGAAGCTTTCTTT; cdr3_aa: CASSPPTGGSTEAFF
clone_size: .; v_call: TRBV5-1; j_call: TRBJ2-3; d_call: TRBD2; cdr3_nt: TGCGCCAGCAGCTTGGGTATCGGGACTAGCGGGACTAGCACAGATACGCAGTATTTT; cdr3_aa: CASSLGIGTSGTSTDTQYF